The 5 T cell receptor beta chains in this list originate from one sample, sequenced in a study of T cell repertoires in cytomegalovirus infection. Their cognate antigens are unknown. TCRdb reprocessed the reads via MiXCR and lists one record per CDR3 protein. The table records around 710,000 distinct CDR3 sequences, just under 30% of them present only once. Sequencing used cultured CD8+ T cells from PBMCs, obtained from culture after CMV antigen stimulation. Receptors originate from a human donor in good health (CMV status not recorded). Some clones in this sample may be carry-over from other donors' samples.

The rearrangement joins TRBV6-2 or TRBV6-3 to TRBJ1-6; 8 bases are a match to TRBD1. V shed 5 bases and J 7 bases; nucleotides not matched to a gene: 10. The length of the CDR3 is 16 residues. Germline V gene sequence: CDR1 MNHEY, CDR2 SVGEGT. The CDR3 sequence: CASSRQGASGNSPLHF. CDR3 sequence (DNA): TGTGCCAGCAGTCGGCAGGGGGCATCGGGAAATTCACCCCTCCACTTT.

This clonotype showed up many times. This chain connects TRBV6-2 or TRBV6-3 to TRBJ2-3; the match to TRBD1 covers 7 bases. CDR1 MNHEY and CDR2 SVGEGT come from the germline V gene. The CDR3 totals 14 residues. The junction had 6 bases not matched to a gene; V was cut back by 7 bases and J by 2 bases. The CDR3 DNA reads TGTGCCAGCACGCCAGGGGGAATCACAGATACGCAGTATTTT. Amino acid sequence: CASTPGGITDTQYF.

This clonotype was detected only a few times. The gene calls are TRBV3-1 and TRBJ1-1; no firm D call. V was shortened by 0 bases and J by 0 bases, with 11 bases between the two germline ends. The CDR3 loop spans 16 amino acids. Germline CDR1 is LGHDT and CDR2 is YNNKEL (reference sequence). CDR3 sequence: CASSQDKGIMNTEAFF. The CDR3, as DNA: TGTGCCAGCAGCCAAGATAAGGGCATTATGAACACTGAAGCTTTCTTT. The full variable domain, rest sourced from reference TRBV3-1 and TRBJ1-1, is DTAVSQTPKYLVTQMGNDKSIKCEQNLGHDTMYWYKQDSKKFLKIMFSYNNKELIINETVPNRFSPKSPDKAHLNLHINSLELGDSAVYFCASSQDKGIMNTEAFFGQGTRLTVV.

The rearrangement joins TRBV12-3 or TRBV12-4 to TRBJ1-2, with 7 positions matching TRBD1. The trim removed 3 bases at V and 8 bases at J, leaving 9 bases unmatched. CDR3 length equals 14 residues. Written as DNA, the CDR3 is TGTGCCAGCAGTTTCCCAGGGGGGGCATTAGGCTACACCTTC. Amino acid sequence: CASSFPGGALGYTF.

This chain's CDR3 is CASSNRETQYF. CDR3 DNA: TGTGCCAGCAGTAATCGAGAGACCCAGTACTTC. J is TRBJ2-5 and V is TRBV6-6; D remains unclear. Germline CDR1 is MNHNY and CDR2 is SVGAGI (reference sequence). V lost 5 bases, J lost 4 bases, and 5 bases lay in between. The CDR3 contains 11 residues.